The clone carrying this TCR beta chain came up many times. Antigen: not known. HTBI primers from iRepertoire and Arm-PCR of CDR3 regions yielded the TCR beta libraries. Each CDR3 protein is one row after TCRdb ran MiXCR on the multiplex PCR reads. The sample lists hundreds of thousands of distinct CDR3 sequences; 13% were seen once. Time point noted: newly diagnosed GD, antithyroid drugs for less than 3 months. The TCR library was made from RNA extracted from PBMCs. Each of the patients was recruited from an endocrinology department situated in Xi'an, China. The data were taken from a study of regulatory T cells in long-lasting Graves disease. Broader study findings: Analyses excluded thyroid tissue, covering peripheral blood alone. Persistent cases favored TRBV28, TRBJ1-2 and TRBJ2-5.

The CDR3 covers 14 residues. CDR1 is SGHTA, CDR2 FQGNSA, per germline. The V end lost 1 base, the J end lost 6 bases, and 7 bases lay between the germline ends. Separately, the same data were catalogued under a study of T cells in Graves' hyperthyroidism and ophthalmopathy. In that study: Patients counted as stable if ophthalmopathy did not develop within 18 months.

This receptor was taken from a man aged 25-45 years with Graves disease. The rearrangement uses TRBV7-2 and TRBJ1-6; D ambiguous. The source was peripheral blood mononuclear cells (PBMCs), collected at new diagnosis, from a patient treated with antithyroid drugs. The chain's CDR3 is CASSLGRVNSPLHF. In nucleotides, the CDR3 is TGTGCCAGCAGCTTAGGGAGGGTTAATTCACCCCTCCACTTT.